What follows describes a single TCR beta chain. No antigen is known for it. The CDR3 totals 14 residues. Trimming took 5 bases from V and 5 from J; bases not matched to a gene: 7. Per the germline V gene, CDR1 is SGHTA and CDR2 is FQGNSA. This specimen belongs to a study of shared clonotypes between healthy human individuals. Here immunoSEQ multiplex PCR was the method, and the copy in TCRdb shows in-frame clones only, minus some. Found here are approximately 1.5 million clones, 98% of them singletons; the top ten hold roughly 0.42%. The study's findings and limits: Investigators expected sequencing depth to affect clonotype sharing among donors. A reduction in generation probabilities was seen for non-shared clonotypes relative to those shared by all four donors. Shared clonotypes: about 5.3% naive CD4, approximately 3.4% naive CD8, less than 2.5% memory CD4, approximately 0.4% memory CD8. Collection of samples was limited to blood; tissue repertoires likely differ.

The rearrangement links TRBV7-2 to TRBJ2-5, with 8 positions matching TRBD1. This clonotype was obtained from a man younger than 45 in good health. Sequenced input: naive CD4+ T cells sorted from blood. Specified subset: CD45RA+ positively selected. CDR3 residues: CASSPGGAAETQYF. As DNA, the CDR3 is TGTGCCAGCAGCCCAGGGGGCGCCGCGGAGACCCAGTACTTC.